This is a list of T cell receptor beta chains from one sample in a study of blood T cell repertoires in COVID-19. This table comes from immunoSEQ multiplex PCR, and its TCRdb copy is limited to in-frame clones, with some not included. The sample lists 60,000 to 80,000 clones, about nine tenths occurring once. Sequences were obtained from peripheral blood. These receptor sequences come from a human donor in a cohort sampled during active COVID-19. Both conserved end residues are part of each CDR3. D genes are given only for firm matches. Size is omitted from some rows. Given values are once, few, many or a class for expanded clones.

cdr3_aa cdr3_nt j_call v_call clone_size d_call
CASSLTDEKLFF TGTGCCAGCAGCTTGACAGATGAAAAACTGTTTTTT TRBJ1-4 TRBV7-9 - -
CASSSSTGVFGGYTF TGTGCCAGCAGCTCGTCGACTGGAGTTTTTGGTGGCTACACCTTC TRBJ1-2 TRBV13 - -
CASSQVSGSTYEQYF TGTGCCAGCAGCCAAGTTTCCGGGTCGACCTACGAGCAGTACTTC TRBJ2-7 TRBV3-1/TRBV3-2 - -
CASSLETSRQFF TGTGCCAGCAGCCTAGAGACTAGCAGGCAGTTCTTC TRBJ2-1 TRBV7-9 - TRBD2
CSVGFSPSSTDTQYF TGCAGCGTTGGATTTTCGCCTAGCAGCACAGATACGCAGTATTTT TRBJ2-3 TRBV29-1 - -
CATSVADAQYF TGTGCCACCAGTGTAGCGGACGCGCAGTATTTT TRBJ2-3 TRBV24-1 - -
CSVPGGTDSINTEAFF TGCAGCGTACCAGGGGGGACAGATAGTATTAACACTGAAGCTTTCTTT TRBJ1-1 TRBV29-1 once TRBD1
CATSRSGMNTEAFF TGTGCCACCAGCAGATCGGGGATGAACACTGAAGCTTTCTTT TRBJ1-1 TRBV15 - -
CASSKYWTSASDTQYF TGTGCCAGCAGCAAGTACTGGACTAGCGCGTCAGATACGCAGTATTTT TRBJ2-3 TRBV7-6 once TRBD2
CASSRDRTSYEQYF TGTGCCAGCAGCAGGGACAGAACCTCCTACGAGCAGTACTTC TRBJ2-7 TRBV7-9 - TRBD1
CASSYGDGRSNYGYTF TGTGCCAGCAGTTACGGAGACGGCCGATCTAACTATGGCTACACCTTC TRBJ1-2 TRBV6-2/TRBV6-3 - -
CASSPRTGLANEQFF TGTGCCAGCAGTCCACGGACAGGGCTAGCCAATGAGCAGTTCTTC TRBJ2-1 TRBV27 few TRBD1
CASSPTSGGSYEQYF TGTGCCAGCAGCCCTACTAGCGGGGGATCCTACGAGCAGTACTTC TRBJ2-7 TRBV11-2 - TRBD2
CASSLTGGATEAFF TGTGCCAGCAGCTTAACAGGGGGTGCCACTGAAGCTTTCTTT TRBJ1-1 TRBV7-8 - TRBD1
CASSSGLGMSSYEQYF TGTGCCAGCAGTTCCGGGTTAGGCATGTCCTCCTACGAGCAGTACTTC TRBJ2-7 TRBV27 - -
CASSLWTDNSPLHF TGCGCCAGCAGCTTGTGGACAGATAATTCACCCCTCCACTTT TRBJ1-6 TRBV5-1 - -
CASSLRRSQWDTQYF TGTGCCAGCAGCTTACGTCGGTCCCAATGGGATACGCAGTATTTT TRBJ2-3 TRBV11-1 - -
CASSVDSQNTQYF TGTGCCAGCAGCGTTGACTCCCAGAATACGCAGTATTTT TRBJ2-3 TRBV9 - -
CAGSQGTGNYNEQFF TGCGCCGGCAGCCAAGGGACAGGCAACTACAATGAGCAGTTCTTC TRBJ2-1 TRBV5-1 - TRBD1
CASSLTQASNEKLFF TGCGCCAGCAGCTTGACGCAGGCGTCTAATGAAAAACTGTTTTTT TRBJ1-4 TRBV5-1 - -
CASSLQTGPGTEAFF TGTGCCAGCTCACTCCAGACAGGGCCCGGCACTGAAGCTTTCTTT TRBJ1-1 TRBV18 - TRBD1
CASSSGQQETQYF TGCGCCAGCAGCTCCGGACAGCAAGAGACCCAGTACTTC TRBJ2-5 TRBV5-1 - -
CASSDLQDHSNQPQHF TGTGCCAGCAGTGACCTTCAGGATCATAGCAATCAGCCCCAGCATTTT TRBJ1-5 TRBV6-4 - -
CASSLGAGPETQYF TGTGCCAGCAGCTTAGGGGCAGGGCCAGAGACCCAGTACTTC TRBJ2-5 TRBV7-9 - -
CASSVRPLARDHTQYF TGTGCCAGCAGCGTACGCCCGCTAGCTCGGGATCATACGCAGTATTTT TRBJ2-3 TRBV9 - -
CASTPDRNTQYF TGTGCCAGCACCCCAGACAGGAATACGCAGTATTTT TRBJ2-3 TRBV6-6 - -
CASSLRRGSYNSPLHF TGTGCCAGCAGCTTGAGAAGAGGGTCCTATAATTCACCCCTCCACTTT TRBJ1-6 TRBV5-6 - -
CASSRTTGDGEKLFF TGCGCCAGCAGCCGCACGACAGGGGATGGTGAAAAACTGTTTTTT TRBJ1-4 TRBV4-1 - TRBD1
CASSYRPYEQYF TGTGCCAGCAGTTACCGTCCCTACGAGCAGTACTTC TRBJ2-7 TRBV6-6 - -
CASSPPANSYNEQFF TGTGCCAGCTCGCCACCGGCAAACTCCTACAATGAGCAGTTCTTC TRBJ2-1 TRBV18 - -
CASRAARGLGSYEQYF TGTGCCAGCAGGGCAGCCAGGGGGCTGGGTTCCTACGAGCAGTACTTC TRBJ2-7 TRBV28 - TRBD1
CASSVTGQPNYEQYF TGTGCCAGCAGCGTCACCGGACAGCCTAACTACGAGCAGTACTTC TRBJ2-7 TRBV5-5 - -
CASSLQAGNQPQHF TGTGCCAGCAGCTTACAGGCAGGCAATCAGCCCCAGCATTTT TRBJ1-5 TRBV7-2 - -
CASSVSATYEQYF TGTGCCAGCAGTGTTAGCGCCACTTACGAGCAGTACTTC TRBJ2-7 TRBV2 - -
CASSSDGYYEQYF TGCGCCAGCAGCTCAGACGGGTACTACGAGCAGTACTTC TRBJ2-7 TRBV5-1 once -
CASSQGQGAWTEAFF TGTGCCAGCAGCCAGGGACAGGGGGCGTGGACTGAAGCTTTCTTT TRBJ1-1 TRBV28 - TRBD1
CASSLPGSMNTEAFF TGTGCCAGCAGTTTACCAGGGTCCATGAACACTGAAGCTTTCTTT TRBJ1-1 TRBV28 - -